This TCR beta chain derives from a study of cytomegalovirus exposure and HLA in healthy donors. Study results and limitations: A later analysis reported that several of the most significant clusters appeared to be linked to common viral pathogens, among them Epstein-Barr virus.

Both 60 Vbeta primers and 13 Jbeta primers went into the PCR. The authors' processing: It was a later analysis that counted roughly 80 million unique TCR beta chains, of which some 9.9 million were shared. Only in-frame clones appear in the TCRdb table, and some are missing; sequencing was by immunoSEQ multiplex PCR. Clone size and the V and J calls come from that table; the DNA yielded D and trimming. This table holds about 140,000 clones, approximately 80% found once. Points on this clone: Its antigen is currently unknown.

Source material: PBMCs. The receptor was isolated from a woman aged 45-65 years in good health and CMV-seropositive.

The CDR3 sequence: CASSQEQVAGANVLTF. The DNA for the CDR3 is TGCGCCAGCAGCCAGGAACAGGTGGCTGGGGCCAACGTCCTGACTTTC. The chain links TRBV4-3 to TRBJ2-6, with D perhaps matching TRBD1 (5 bases). This CDR3 is 16 amino acids long. CDR1 LGHNA and CDR2 YSLEER come from the germline V gene. Deletions cut 3 bases from V and 2 bases from J, with 11 bases between.